This entry concerns a single TCR beta chain. This clonotype was seen a few times. Its antigen is unknown. Qualities for individual bases were not recorded, and no much larger clone is one base off. The sample belongs to a study of response to subunit inactivated influenza vaccine (dated by TCRdb to 2016 to 2019). Turning to the overall study: Deep quantitative T cell receptor repertoire profiling was used in the study to track responses to a trivalent subunit inactivated influenza vaccine.

Cut back by 0 bases and 1 base, the V and J ends lie 13 bases apart. Taken from the germline V gene (reference sequence), the CDR1 and CDR2 loops are DFQATT and SNEGSKA. The CDR3, from cysteine to phenylalanine, totals 15 residues. The entry retains the CDR3 DNA only, 45 bases that are in frame from base 1. Overall study results and their limits: It was suggested by the authors that each seasonal influenza vaccination may recruit only a limited number of new T cells.

Preparation of the library involved RT-PCR. Reads for this sample came from an Illumina HiSeq 2500. TCRdb applied fastp at Q25 and MiXCR to the public reads, then kept only in-frame beta chains. Rows are combined by CDR3 protein, so each entry shows the most common genes and DNA. The sample table records more than 450,000 distinct CDR3 sequences; around 11% of these occur just once. More than 9.5% of the sample is taken by the ten largest. A further study also used this sample, focusing on T cells expressing NK-cell markers. As that second paper reports: The TCR beta cDNA libraries were made using 5'RACE template switching, a step that added both a universal primer site and unique molecular identifiers. Three sorted T-cell subsets (CD3+CD56+NKG2C+, CD3+CD56+NKG2C- and CD3+CD56-NKG2C+) from roughly eight donors had their TCR beta-chain repertoires profiled. Of the eight sequenced donors, seven were found to be HCMV-seropositive and one was found to be HCMV-seronegative. In several experiments an anti-gammadeltaTCR antibody was added to restrict sorting to alphabetaTCR-expressing T cells. In more than five donors, the dominant CD3+CD56+NKG2C+ clonotypes were found to rank among the top 10 CD8+ clonotypes and to make up about 1.0-8% of CD8+ T cells. Those dominant clonotypes were again the most abundant among CD3+CD56-NKG2C+ cells in a handful of donors, at roughly 28.3-65%. Whether the expanded NKG2C-expressing T cell clones were specific for HCMV antigens remained unclear. Randomly selected healthy volunteers, three men and five women, were used as the eight sequenced donors. A commercial ELISA kit detecting HCMV-specific IgG in serum was used to determine HCMV serostatus. Ficoll density gradient centrifugation was used to isolate peripheral blood mononuclear cells from blood. For several donors, bulk peripheral blood T-cell repertoires were also sequenced from unsorted PBMC. Priming for cDNA synthesis came from the TCR beta constant segment, and two successive PCR amplification steps followed. The libraries were sequenced on Illumina HiSeq 2000/2500, MiSeq or NextSeq, producing 2 x 150 bp reads. MIGEC was used to demultiplex reads and group reads by UMI, and MiTCR was used to assemble and quantify clonotypes. To exclude erroneous sequences, only TCR cDNA sequences supported by at least two reads were retained. Downstream repertoire analysis used the tcR package, and clonotypes were matched across fractions by CDR3 nucleotide sequence plus V segment. Antigen specificity was annotated against VDJdb with VDJmatch, allowing one amino acid substitution in CDR3.

The receptor chain draws on TRBV20-1 and TRBJ2-7, with a weak D call of TRBD1 (5 bases match). Source: PBMCs from blood, taken on the day of vaccination. The sequence came from a man between 45 and 60 years old who received an inactivated influenza vaccine. Donor details come from another sample of the same person, matched by shared clones. The nucleotide sequence reads TGCAGTGCTAGAGATGGTAGGGGTGCTTCCTACGAGCAGTACTTC. Its protein product is CSARDGRGASYEQYF.